Presented here are 21 T cell receptor beta chains from one specimen sequenced in a study of cytomegalovirus exposure and HLA in healthy donors. Researchers ran the PCR with 60 Vbeta and 13 Jbeta primers. Some clones are missing from TCRdb's copy, which holds only in-frame ones; the method was immunoSEQ multiplex PCR. The table for this sample gives about 30,000 clones. The sample comprised PBMCs. The source is a female donor in good health and CMV-seronegative.

The chain links TRBV27 to TRBJ2-7; D might be TRBD2 (6 bases). There are 15 residues in the CDR3. Trimming pared 11 bases from V and 1 base from J, leaving 21 bases between. Germline V gene lookup returns CDR1 MNHEY and CDR2 SMNVEV (reference sequence). DNA of the CDR3: TGTGCCCGTAGTGGGGCCCGGGAGAGGTCCTACGAGCAGTACTTC. This encodes CARSGARERSYEQYF.

V is TRBV5-6 and J is TRBJ1-1; TRBD1 is a possible D gene (5 bases). The germline CDR1 and CDR2 sequences are SGHDT and YYEEEE. This CDR3 has 13 amino acids. V lost 2 bases, J lost 7 bases, and 12 bases lay in between. CDR3 nucleotide sequence: TGTGCCAGCAGCTTTGGGGGAGGCGTTGAAGCTTTCTTT. Translated: CASSFGGGVEAFF.

The chain combines TRBV7-9 with TRBJ1-6; 9 bases fit TRBD1. CDR1 and CDR2 (germline): SEHNR, FQNEAQ (reference sequence). V gave up 10 bases and J gave up 9 bases; unmatched junction bases: 13. CDR3 length: 15 amino acids. DNA of the CDR3: TGTGCCATCACCGGGACGGGACAGGGCACTTCACCCCTCCACTTT. Its protein is CAITGTGQGTSPLHF.

The gene calls are TRBV6-1 and TRBJ1-2; maybe TRBD1 (5 bases). CDR1 is MNHNS, CDR2 SASEGT, per germline. Trimming pared 1 base from V and 5 bases from J, leaving 11 bases between. This CDR3 contains 14 residues. The CDR3 coding sequence is TGTGCCAGCAGTGAAGAGGGGCCTAGGTATGGCTACACCTTC. Translated, it gives CASSEEGPRYGYTF.

The chain is built from TRBV12-5 and TRBJ1-1; no clear D gene. Germline assignment: CDR1 LGHNT and CDR2 FRNRAP. The CDR3 sequence is 12 residues long. The V end was cut by 6 bases, the J end by 6 bases, with 11 bases between. CDR3 region: CASGQTGAEAFF. The CDR3 bases are TGTGCTAGTGGCCAAACCGGGGCTGAAGCTTTCTTT.

This chain connects TRBV15 to TRBJ2-7, with 9 bases identical to TRBD2. Germline values: CDR1 LNHNV, CDR2 YYDKDF (reference sequence). The length of the CDR3 is 15 residues. Trimming cost V 5 bases and J 3 bases; bases outside gene matches: 8. Written as DNA, the CDR3 is TGTGCCACCAGCGCTAGCGGGGAGCACAACTACGAGCAGTACTTC. Translated, it gives CATSASGEHNYEQYF.

This chain uses TRBV5-1 with TRBJ2-1; unclear D gene. V was cut by 3 bases and J by 0 bases, with 7 bases left in between. In germline, CDR1 is SGHRS, CDR2 YFSETQ. The CDR3 is made up of 14 amino acids. The CDR3 is CASSSQSSYNEQFF. Here the CDR3 DNA reads TGCGCCAGCAGCTCACAGAGCTCCTACAATGAGCAGTTCTTC.

The genes are TRBV4-3 and TRBJ2-5; weak D call: TRBD2 (5 bases). Trimming took 3 bases from V and 3 from J, leaving 14 bases between them. CDR1 is LGHNA and CDR2 is YSLEER in the germline V gene. The CDR3 totals 15 residues. CDR3 in amino acids: CASSHSGMPEETQYF. CDR3 DNA: TGCGCCAGCAGCCACTCCGGGATGCCCGAAGAGACCCAGTACTTC.

CDR3 nucleotide sequence: TGTGCCAGCAGCGTAGGGGGACAGGGGGCGAATGAGCAGTTCTTC. As protein: CASSVGGQGANEQFF. J is TRBJ2-1 and V is TRBV9, with TRBD1 matching over 12 bases. The CDR3 consists of 15 residues. Germline V gene sequence: CDR1 SGDLS, CDR2 YYNGEE. The V gene end was trimmed by 0 bases and the J gene end by 7 bases; junction bases not matched to a gene: 2.

The rearrangement joins TRBV11-1 to TRBJ2-2; TRBD1 matches at 12 bases. Germline CDR1 reads SGHAT; CDR2 reads FQDESV (reference sequence). With 5 bases clipped from V and 5 bases from J, the junction kept 15 bases outside the gene matches. There are 19 residues in the CDR3. In DNA, the CDR3 is TGTGCCAGCAGCCTACGGCGGACGGGGACAGGGGGCCCGACCGGGGAGCTGTTTTTT. Protein: CASSLRRTGTGGPTGELFF. The variable domain in full, completed from reference TRBV11-1 and TRBJ2-2, reads EAEVAQSPRYKITEKSQAVAFWCDPISGHATLYWYRQILGQGPELLVQFQDESVVDDSQLPKDRFSAERLKGVDSTLKIQPAELGDSAMYLCASSLRRTGTGGPTGELFFGEGSRLTVL.

J is TRBJ1-1 and V is TRBV4-1; 10 nucleotides match TRBD1. This CDR3 contains 16 residues. CDR1 and CDR2 from the germline V gene are MGHRA and YSYEKL. The ends lost 3 bases at V and 6 bases at J; junction bases unmatched: 10. The DNA of the CDR3 is TGCGCCAGCAGCCATCCCCCTCGACAGGGGGCCCCTGAAGCTTTCTTT. This codes for CASSHPPRQGAPEAFF.

J is TRBJ1-1 and V is TRBV19; tentatively, D is TRBD1 (5 bases). The CDR3 length is 15 residues. CDR1 LNHDA and CDR2 SQIVND come from the germline V gene (reference sequence). Between the trimmed V and J ends, which lost 3 bases and 0 bases, there was a span of 11 bases. The CDR3 DNA follows: TGTGCCAGTAGTATTCAGGGCGTAGTGAACACTGAAGCTTTCTTT. Encoded protein: CASSIQGVVNTEAFF.

The genes are TRBV5-6 and TRBJ2-7, with D perhaps TRBD2 (5 bases). V lost 0 bases and J lost 6, with 13 bases in between. The CDR3 covers 14 residues. In germline, CDR1 is SGHDT, CDR2 YYEEEE. The DNA of the CDR3 is TGTGCCAGCAGCTTGGGCGGGCGCCTTAGCGAGCAGTACTTC. Its protein product is CASSLGGRLSEQYF.

The chain has TRBV5-1 and TRBJ1-1; TRBD1 matches 7 bases. Looked up from germline, CDR1 is SGHRS and CDR2 is YFSETQ. Trimming took 2 bases from V and 6 from J; bases not matched to a gene: 7. This CDR3 is built from 14 residues. The CDR3 loop is CASSFGQVEAEAFF. The DNA of the CDR3 is TGCGCCAGCAGCTTTGGACAGGTTGAGGCTGAAGCTTTCTTT.

Written as DNA, the CDR3 is TGTGCCAGCGAGCCCCCGGGGGTGCACGAGCAGTACTTC. It encodes CASEPPGVHEQYF. V usage is TRBV6-5 and J usage is TRBJ2-7; D may be TRBD2 (6 bases). This CDR3 is built from 13 residues. Germline-derived CDR1 and CDR2 are MNHEY and SVGAGI. The V end was cut by 8 bases, the J end by 5 bases, with 16 bases between.

This chain joins TRBV6-5 and TRBJ1-4; 7 bases match TRBD1. Germline values: CDR1 MNHEY, CDR2 SVGAGI. The CDR3 covers 14 residues. The V and J ends lost 7 bases and 4 bases, in that order; junction bases with no gene match: 6. The CDR3 DNA sequence: TGTGCCAGCACAAGACAGGGCCTTAATGAAAAACTGTTTTTT. Translated, it gives CASTRQGLNEKLFF.

The rearrangement joins TRBV5-1 to TRBJ2-2; possibly TRBD2 for D (5 bases). Germline CDR1 reads SGHRS; CDR2 reads YFSETQ. V lost 7 bases, J lost 4 bases, and 14 bases lay in between. The CDR3 sequence is 14 residues long. CDR3 in DNA: TGCGCCAGCCTCCCGGGGTCAGGCACCGGGGAGCTGTTTTTT. It translates to CASLPGSGTGELFF.

The J gene is TRBJ2-5, the V gene TRBV18; possible D gene TRBD1, 5 bases. Germline assignment: CDR1 KGHSH and CDR2 LQKENI. Trimming took 3 bases from V and 9 from J, leaving 17 bases between them. This CDR3 comprises 14 residues. The CDR3 sequence is CASSPPDGLRAQYF. The CDR3 bases are TGTGCCAGCTCACCGCCGGACGGTCTCAGGGCCCAGTACTTC.

This clone shows up as medium-sized by frequency. This chain connects TRBV6-4 to TRBJ2-1; 13 bases agree with TRBD2. The CDR3 spans 15 residues. The germline gives CDR1 MRHNA, CDR2 SNTAGT. Unmatched junction bases numbered 2, after V lost 2 bases and J lost 7 bases. The CDR3 spells CASSDKLAGGNEQFF. The CDR3, as DNA: TGTGCCAGCAGTGACAAACTAGCGGGGGGGAATGAGCAGTTCTTC.

V is TRBV7-2 and J is TRBJ2-7, with D possibly matching TRBD2 (6 bases). This CDR3 contains 15 residues. V was shortened by 0 bases and J by 4 bases, with 13 bases between the two germline ends. Germline V lookup: CDR1 SGHTA, CDR2 FQGNSA. The CDR3, as DNA: TGTGCCAGCAGCTTAGCGGCGGGGAATGTTTACGAGCAGTACTTC. Its protein product is CASSLAAGNVYEQYF.

J is TRBJ2-7 and V is TRBV7-2; 7 positions agree with TRBD2. This CDR3 has 14 amino acids. Germline V gene sequence: CDR1 SGHTA, CDR2 FQGNSA. J was trimmed by 3 bases and V by 5 bases; bases with no gene match: 7. CDR3 bases: TGTGCCAGCAGCCCCGGGGGGAAGAACTACGAGCAGTACTTC. It is translated as CASSPGGKNYEQYF. Together with reference TRBV7-2 and TRBJ2-7, the CDR3 gives the full variable domain: GAGVSQSPSNKVTEKGKDVELRCDPISGHTALYWYRQSLGQGLEFLIYFQGNSAPDKSGLPSDRFSAERTGGSVSTLTIQRTQQEDSAVYLCASSPGGKNYEQYFGPGTRLTVT.